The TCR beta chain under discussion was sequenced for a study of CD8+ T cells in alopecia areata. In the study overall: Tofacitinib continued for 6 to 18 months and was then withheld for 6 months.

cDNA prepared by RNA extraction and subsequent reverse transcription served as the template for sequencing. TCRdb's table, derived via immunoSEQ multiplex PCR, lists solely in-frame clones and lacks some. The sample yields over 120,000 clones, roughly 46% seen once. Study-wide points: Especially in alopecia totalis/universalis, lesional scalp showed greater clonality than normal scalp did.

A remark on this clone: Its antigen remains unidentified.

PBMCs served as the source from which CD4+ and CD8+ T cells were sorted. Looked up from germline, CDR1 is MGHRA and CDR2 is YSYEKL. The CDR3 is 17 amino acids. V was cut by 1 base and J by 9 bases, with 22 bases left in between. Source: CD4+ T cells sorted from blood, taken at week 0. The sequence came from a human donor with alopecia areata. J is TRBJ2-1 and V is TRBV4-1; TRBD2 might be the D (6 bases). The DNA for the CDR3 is TGCGCCAGCAGCCAAGGGGAGGTCCGTCCCGGGGCGGGTGAGCAGTTCTTC. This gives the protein CASSQGEVRPGAGEQFF.